This T cell receptor beta chain originates from a study of Ad26.COV2.S vaccination and SARS-CoV-2 variants. Treatment described: over 15 received Ad26.COV2.S at low or high dose, single or two shots; several received placebo; per-sample allocation not given. Specimens were obtained on day 63 following the first vaccine or placebo injection. This clone was detected ten times or more. The antigen remains undetermined. Whole-study findings and limits: Placebo recipients showed lower spike-specific TCR breadth than vaccinees. Estimates derived from TCR breadth and depth analyses may have underestimated total T cell responses.

The data were produced by immunoSEQ multiplex PCR, yet TCRdb's version contains in-frame clones alone and is incomplete. Of approximately 340,000 clones in the sample, roughly 81% were seen once. The CDR3 has 16 residues. Trimming cost V 2 bases and J 7 bases; bases outside gene matches: 11. Germline loops: CDR1 SGHRS, CDR2 YFSETQ. The origin of this receptor is a person aged 18 to 59 who received the Ad26.COV2.S COVID-19 vaccine or a placebo. Material: peripheral blood, obtained in a trial of Ad26.COV2.S vaccine versus placebo. V is TRBV5-1 and J is TRBJ1-4, with TRBD1 matching 7 bases. Here the CDR3 reads CASSLDPQGSGEKLFF. The CDR3 nucleotides are TGCGCCAGCAGCTTAGACCCACAGGGGAGTGGTGAAAAACTGTTTTTT.